A single sample gave rise to the 28 T cell receptor beta chains below, sequenced in a study of control samples from healthy donors and cancer patients. The table came from immunoSEQ multiplex PCR; TCRdb's copy has only in-frame clones and leaves some out. The table has tens of thousands of clones, around 90% seen once; the top ten hold approximately 0.95%. The specimen was PBMCs. The receptor set was obtained from a man under 40 with colorectal cancer.

The V call is TRBV6-2 or TRBV6-3, the J call TRBJ2-2; D is possibly TRBD1 (5 bases). There are 14 residues in the CDR3. Germline CDR1 is MNHEY and CDR2 is SVGEGT. The ends were cut back, 6 bases at V and 2 bases at J, with 10 bases in the middle. The CDR3 here is CASSRQSNTGELFF. In nucleotides, the CDR3 is TGTGCCAGCAGCCGACAGTCAAACACCGGGGAGCTGTTTTTT.

This clone is a singleton in its sample. V usage is TRBV7-2 and J usage is TRBJ2-2; the match to TRBD2 covers 10 bases. There are 16 residues in the CDR3. Germline V CDR1 and CDR2: SGHTA, FQGNSA. V was clipped by 5 bases and J by 1 base; unmatched bases: 4. The CDR3 DNA is TGTGCCAGCAGCCCCCTAGCGGGGGTGAACACCGGGGAGCTGTTTTTT. It yields the protein CASSPLAGVNTGELFF.

This chain links TRBV6-5 with TRBJ2-2, with D unresolved. Looked up from germline, CDR1 is MNHEY and CDR2 is SVGAGI. V lost 6 bases and J 6 bases, leaving 14 bases between the germline ends. The CDR3 loop spans 14 amino acids. Here the CDR3 DNA reads TGTGCCAGCAGCTTCACTCCCACATCCGGGGAGCTGTTTTTT. This encodes CASSFTPTSGELFF.

The V and J genes are TRBV7-9 and TRBJ1-4; TRBD1 might be the D (6 bases). CDR1 SEHNR and CDR2 FQNEAQ come from the germline V gene (reference sequence). This CDR3 is 15 amino acids long. Trimming stripped 5 bases from V and 1 base from J, with 11 bases between. DNA of the CDR3: TGTGCCAGCAGCCCGTTGACAGGAACTAATGAAAAACTGTTTTTT. It is translated as CASSPLTGTNEKLFF.

The chain combines TRBV18 with TRBJ1-2; D is unclear. The V gene's germline CDR1 is KGHSH and CDR2 LQKENI. The CDR3 is made up of 17 amino acids. V lost 4 bases to trimming and J lost 1 base, with 19 bases between them. CDR3 nucleotide sequence: TGTGCCAGCTCACTCCAACCTCCACCCACGATTAACTATGGCTACACCTTC. Its protein is CASSLQPPPTINYGYTF.

V and J are TRBV10-3 and TRBJ1-5, with 7 bases fitting TRBD1. CDR1 ENHRY and CDR2 SYGVKD come from the germline V gene. The CDR3 sequence is 13 residues long. Trimming cost V 10 bases and J 6 bases; bases outside gene matches: 9. CDR3: CATGQVGGQPQHF. Written as DNA, the CDR3 is TGTGCCACCGGACAGGTTGGGGGTCAGCCCCAGCATTTT.

The V call is TRBV5-1, the J call TRBJ2-3; maybe TRBD1 (5 bases). V gave up 4 bases and J gave up 5 bases, with 14 bases separating them. Per the germline V gene, CDR1 is SGHRS and CDR2 is YFSETQ. The CDR3 runs to 14 residues. The CDR3 spells CASSPLGVVDTQYF. Here the CDR3 DNA reads TGCGCCAGCAGCCCCCTAGGGGTGGTAGATACGCAGTATTTT.

The chain links TRBV5-1 to TRBJ1-1; the D is unclear. This CDR3 region has 15 residues. The V end lost 5 bases, the J end lost 1 base, and 15 bases lay between the germline ends. Germline CDR1 is SGHRS and CDR2 is YFSETQ. The CDR3 bases are TGCGCCAGCAGGGTTGAAGCAGGAGGGAACACTGAAGCTTTCTTT. Amino acid sequence: CASRVEAGGNTEAFF.

This clone came up a few times. The chain links TRBV5-1 to TRBJ2-2, with a weak D call TRBD1 (7 bases). Germline values: CDR1 SGHRS, CDR2 YFSETQ. This CDR3 region has 19 residues. V was shortened by 0 bases and J by 2 bases, with 20 bases between the two germline ends. The CDR3 sequence: CASSLGIRRGLQNTGELFF. The CDR3 coding sequence is TGCGCCAGCAGCTTGGGAATACGGAGGGGGCTCCAAAACACCGGGGAGCTGTTTTTT.

The rearrangement uses TRBV11-3 and TRBJ2-2, with TRBD1 matching 9 bases. Germline V gene data show CDR1 as SGHNT and CDR2 as YENEEA. The CDR3 loop spans 17 amino acids. Trimming at V came to 5 bases and at J to 5 bases, leaving 12 bases not matched to a gene. In DNA form, the CDR3 reads TGTGCCAGCAGCGCTTATCCCGGGACAGGGAGTACCGGGGAGCTGTTTTTT. The encoded protein is CASSAYPGTGSTGELFF.

DNA for the CDR3: TGTGCCAGCAGTGACGGGAGGTACAATGAGCAGTTCTTC. This codes for CASSDGRYNEQFF. This sequence joins TRBV6-4 and TRBJ2-1; TRBD2 is a possible D gene (6 bases). The CDR3 covers 13 residues. The germline V gene encodes CDR1 MRHNA and CDR2 SNTAGT. With 2 bases removed from V and 4 bases from J, the gap between germline ends came to 6 bases.

The chain has TRBV11-2 and TRBJ2-1, with D uncertain. V lost 5 bases and J lost 6, with 5 bases in between. In germline, CDR1 is SGHAT, CDR2 FQNNGV. The CDR3 spans 11 residues. CDR3 DNA sequence: TGTGCCAGCAGCCTACTCAATGAGCAGTTCTTC. Amino acids: CASSLLNEQFF. Full variable domain (missing parts from reference TRBV11-2 and TRBJ2-1): EAGVAQSPRYKIIEKRQSVAFWCNPISGHATLYWYQQILGQGPKLLIQFQNNGVVDDSQLPKDRFSAERLKGVDSTLKIQPAKLEDSAVYLCASSLLNEQFFGPGTRLTVL.

The gene calls are TRBV6-6 and TRBJ2-7, with D unclear. The CDR3 totals 12 residues. Trimming shortened V by 5 bases and J by 7 bases, and 12 bases separated the two germline ends. The germline CDR1 and CDR2 sequences are MNHNY and SVGAGI (reference sequence). The CDR3 sequence: CASSLTLGEQYV. The DNA of the CDR3 is TGTGCCAGCAGTCTAACGCTAGGGGAGCAGTACGTC.

The chain has TRBV5-1 and TRBJ2-3, with TRBD2 matching 9 bases. J lost 3 bases, V lost 0 bases, and 8 bases had no gene match. Germline CDR1 SGHRS, CDR2 YFSETQ. This CDR3 region has 17 residues. CDR3 amino acids: CASSLALAGGRTDTQYF. The CDR3, as DNA: TGCGCCAGCAGCTTGGCACTGGCGGGGGGGCGGACAGATACGCAGTATTTT.

This sequence joins TRBV6-1 and TRBJ1-4, with 9 bases aligning to TRBD1. The trim removed 1 base at V and 7 bases at J, leaving 10 bases unmatched. Germline assignment: CDR1 MNHNS and CDR2 SASEGT. The CDR3 is 17 amino acids. CDR3 sequence reads: CASSEGTGAGKGEKLFF. The CDR3 DNA is TGTGCCAGCAGTGAAGGGACAGGGGCGGGGAAGGGTGAAAAACTGTTTTTT.

This chain connects TRBV5-1 to TRBJ2-7; 7 positions match TRBD1. This CDR3 contains 15 residues. With 0 bases clipped from V and 6 bases from J, the junction kept 9 bases outside the gene matches. CDR1 and CDR2 (germline): SGHRS, YFSETQ. The CDR3 coding sequence is TGCGCCAGCAGCTTGGAGACAGGGTGGAGTCGCGAGCAGTACTTC. Translated: CASSLETGWSREQYF.

The rearrangement links TRBV10-3 to TRBJ2-4, with 7 bases fitting TRBD1. J lost 1 base, V lost 0 bases, and 6 bases had no gene match. Germline V lookup: CDR1 ENHRY, CDR2 SYGVKD. The CDR3 length is 17 residues. For the CDR3, the DNA is TGTGCCATCAGTGAGTCGACAGGGAACGGGGCCAAAAACATTCAGTACTTC. This translates into CAISESTGNGAKNIQYF.

The V gene is TRBV29-1, the J gene TRBJ1-4; D remains unclear. Trimming cost V 7 bases and J 6 bases, with 9 bases left between them. This CDR3 comprises 11 residues. From germline, CDR1 is SQVTM and CDR2 ANQGSEA. CDR3 DNA sequence: TGCAGCGGGGGAGCTTATGAAAAACTGTTTTTT. Encoded protein: CSGGAYEKLFF.

The gene calls are TRBV7-9 and TRBJ2-1; D uncertain. This CDR3 contains 14 residues. Trimming pared 2 bases from V and 7 bases from J, leaving 12 bases between. Per germline, CDR1 SEHNR and CDR2 FQNEAQ (reference sequence). The CDR3 sequence: CASSLWPAKNEQFF. The CDR3 DNA reads as TGTGCCAGCAGCTTATGGCCTGCTAAGAATGAGCAGTTCTTC.

This chain links TRBV7-2 with TRBJ1-1; the match to TRBD1 covers 8 bases. The CDR3 runs to 14 residues. With 0 bases clipped from V and 4 bases from J, the junction kept 1 base outside the gene matches. CDR1 is SGHTA and CDR2 is FQGNSA in the germline V gene. Written as DNA, the CDR3 is TGTGCCAGCAGCTTAGCACAGGGGGGCACTGAAGCTTTCTTT. Translation: CASSLAQGGTEAFF.

V usage is TRBV4-1 and J usage is TRBJ2-2, with a weak D call TRBD1 (5 bases). The germline V gene encodes CDR1 MGHRA and CDR2 YSYEKL. This CDR3 has 16 residues. V lost 1 base, J lost 4 bases, and 13 bases lay in between. The DNA for the CDR3 is TGCGCCAGCAGCCAAGTGGGCAGGGTTATCACCGGGGAGCTGTTTTTT. This codes for CASSQVGRVITGELFF.

The chain couples TRBV10-1 to TRBJ2-3, with D perhaps TRBD2 (5 bases). The CDR3 has 14 residues. Germline values: CDR1 WNHNN, CDR2 SYGVQD (reference sequence). V was cut by 2 bases and J by 0 bases, with 6 bases left in between. This chain's CDR3 is CASSEGGSTDTQYF. The CDR3 DNA follows: TGCGCCAGCAGTGAGGGAGGCAGCACAGATACGCAGTATTTT.

This rearrangement joins TRBV29-1 to TRBJ1-1; D gene unclear. This CDR3 is 14 amino acids long. V was trimmed by 4 bases and J by 1 base, leaving 13 bases between them. Germline V gene lookup returns CDR1 SQVTM and CDR2 ANQGSEA. The CDR3 nucleotides read TGCAGCGTTGTGCCGGGCCGGGCGAACACTGAAGCTTTCTTT. Its protein product is CSVVPGRANTEAFF.

The chain employs TRBV11-2 and TRBJ2-1; the match to TRBD2 covers 7 bases. This CDR3 has 15 residues. The trim removed 5 bases at V and 1 base at J, leaving 5 bases unmatched. Germline-derived CDR1 and CDR2 are SGHAT and FQNNGV. The CDR3 sequence: CASSLAARSYNEQFF. CDR3 sequence (DNA): TGTGCCAGCAGCCTAGCGGCTCGTTCCTACAATGAGCAGTTCTTC.

The V and J genes are TRBV5-6 and TRBJ2-3; D may be TRBD2 (6 bases). CDR3 length: 16 residues. V lost 0 bases and J lost 6, with 17 bases in between. Per germline, CDR1 SGHDT and CDR2 YYEEEE. CDR3 nucleotide sequence: TGTGCCAGCAGCTTGGTTGGGTTAGCGGCTGCGGATACGCAGTATTTT. Translating gives CASSLVGLAAADTQYF. The whole variable domain, filled in from reference TRBV5-6 and TRBJ2-3, reads DAGVTQSPTHLIKTRGQQVTLRCSPKSGHDTVSWYQQALGQGPQFIFQYYEEEERQRGNFPDRFSGHQFPNYSSELNVNALLLGDSALYLCASSLVGLAAADTQYFGPGTRLTVL.

The chain carries TRBV7-8 and TRBJ1-5, with 8 nucleotides matching TRBD1. CDR1 is SGHVS, CDR2 FQNEAQ, per germline. The CDR3 length is 18 residues. V shed 1 base and J 2 bases; nucleotides not matched to a gene: 10. The CDR3 nucleotides are TGTGCCAGCAGCTTAGTGCCCCATGACAGGGGTCGCAATCAGCCCCAGCATTTT. It codes for CASSLVPHDRGRNQPQHF. Looking up the rest from reference TRBV7-8 and TRBJ1-5 gives the full variable domain: GAGVSQSPRYKVAKRGQDVALRCDPISGHVSLFWYQQALGQGPEFLTYFQNEAQLDKSGLPSDRFFAERPEGSVSTLKIQRTQQEDSAVYLCASSLVPHDRGRNQPQHFGDGTRLSIL.

The chain is built from TRBV11-2 and TRBJ2-2; D gene ambiguous. V lost 0 bases and J 1 base, leaving 9 bases between the germline ends. In germline, CDR1 is SGHAT, CDR2 FQNNGV. The CDR3 consists of 16 residues. The CDR3 is CASSLEPPQNTGELFF. DNA for the CDR3: TGTGCCAGCAGCTTAGAGCCACCTCAGAACACCGGGGAGCTGTTTTTT.

The rearrangement uses TRBV7-6 and TRBJ2-5; D is undetermined. This CDR3 comprises 15 residues. Trimming shortened V by 1 base and J by 4 bases, and 13 bases separated the two germline ends. Germline-derived CDR1 and CDR2 are SGHVS and FNYEAQ. CDR3 DNA: TGTGCCAGCAGCTTAGTTGACCTCATAGGAGAGACCCAGTACTTC. Protein product: CASSLVDLIGETQYF.